This TCR beta chain is drawn from a study of CD8 T cells in Susac syndrome. This CDR3 spans 14 amino acids. In germline, CDR1 is LGHNT, CDR2 FRNRAP. The V end lost 7 bases, the J end lost 0 bases, and 12 bases lay between the germline ends. Blood CD8+ and CD4+ T cells underwent high-throughput TCR beta sequencing. It was negative isolation that provided the CD8+ and CD4+ T cells, whereas TEMRA cells were enriched by FACS. With random hexamers, reverse transcription was performed on roughly 0.5 to 1 ug of RNA. MiXCR was run by TCRdb on the immunoSEQ multiplex PCR reads, yielding one entry per CDR3 protein. The sample yields 150,000 to 160,000 distinct CDR3 sequences, approximately 94% seen once.

The specimen sequenced was CD8+ T cells from PBMCs. The J gene is TRBJ1-1, the V gene TRBV12-5; D remains unclear. The TCR was taken from a human donor with multiple sclerosis. The chain's CDR3 is CASERSGVNTEAFF. The CDR3 DNA sequence: TGTGCTAGTGAGAGATCCGGGGTGAACACTGAAGCTTTCTTT.